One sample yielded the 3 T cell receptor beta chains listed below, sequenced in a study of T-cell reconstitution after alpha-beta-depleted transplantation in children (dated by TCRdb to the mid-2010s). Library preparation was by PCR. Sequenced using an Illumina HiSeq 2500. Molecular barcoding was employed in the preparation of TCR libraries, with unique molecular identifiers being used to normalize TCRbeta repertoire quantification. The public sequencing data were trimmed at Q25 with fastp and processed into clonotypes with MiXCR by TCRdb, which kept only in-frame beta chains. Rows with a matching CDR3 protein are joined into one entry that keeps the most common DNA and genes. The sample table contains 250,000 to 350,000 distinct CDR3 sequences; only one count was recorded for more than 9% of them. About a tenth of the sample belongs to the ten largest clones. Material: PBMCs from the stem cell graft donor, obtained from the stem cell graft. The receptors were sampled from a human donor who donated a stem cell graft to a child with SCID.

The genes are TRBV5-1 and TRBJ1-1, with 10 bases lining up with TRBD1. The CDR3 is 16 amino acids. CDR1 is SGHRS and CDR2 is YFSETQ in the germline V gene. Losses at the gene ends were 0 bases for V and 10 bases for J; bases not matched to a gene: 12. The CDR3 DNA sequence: TGCGCCAGCAGCTTGGGACAGGGGGCGGTTTATGGAGGAGCTTTCTTT. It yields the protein CASSLGQGAVYGGAFF.

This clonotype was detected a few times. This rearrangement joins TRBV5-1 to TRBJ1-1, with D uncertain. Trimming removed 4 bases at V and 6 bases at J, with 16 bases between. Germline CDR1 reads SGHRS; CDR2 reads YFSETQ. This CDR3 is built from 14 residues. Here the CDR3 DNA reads TGCGCCAGCAGCGCACCGGGAAGGATCGCTGAAGCTTTCTTT. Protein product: CASSAPGRIAEAFF.

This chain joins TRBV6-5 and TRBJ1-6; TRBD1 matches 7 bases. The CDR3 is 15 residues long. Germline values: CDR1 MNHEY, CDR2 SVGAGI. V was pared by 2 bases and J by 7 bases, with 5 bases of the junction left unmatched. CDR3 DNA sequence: TGTGCCAGCAGTTACCTCGGGACAGCAAATTCACCCCTCCACTTT. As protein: CASSYLGTANSPLHF.